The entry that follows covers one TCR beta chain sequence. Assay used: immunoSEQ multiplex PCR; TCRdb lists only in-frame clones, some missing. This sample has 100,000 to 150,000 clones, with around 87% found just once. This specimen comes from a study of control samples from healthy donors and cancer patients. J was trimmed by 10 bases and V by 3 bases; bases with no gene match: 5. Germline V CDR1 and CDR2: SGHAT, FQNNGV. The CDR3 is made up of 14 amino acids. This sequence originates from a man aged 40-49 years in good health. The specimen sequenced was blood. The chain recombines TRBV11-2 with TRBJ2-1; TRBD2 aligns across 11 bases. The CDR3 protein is CASSLVAGGDEQFF. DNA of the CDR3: TGTGCCAGCAGCTTGGTAGCGGGGGGGGACGAGCAGTTCTTC. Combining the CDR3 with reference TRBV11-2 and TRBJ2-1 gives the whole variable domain EAGVAQSPRYKIIEKRQSVAFWCNPISGHATLYWYQQILGQGPKLLIQFQNNGVVDDSQLPKDRFSAERLKGVDSTLKIQPAKLEDSAVYLCASSLVAGGDEQFFGPGTRLTVL.